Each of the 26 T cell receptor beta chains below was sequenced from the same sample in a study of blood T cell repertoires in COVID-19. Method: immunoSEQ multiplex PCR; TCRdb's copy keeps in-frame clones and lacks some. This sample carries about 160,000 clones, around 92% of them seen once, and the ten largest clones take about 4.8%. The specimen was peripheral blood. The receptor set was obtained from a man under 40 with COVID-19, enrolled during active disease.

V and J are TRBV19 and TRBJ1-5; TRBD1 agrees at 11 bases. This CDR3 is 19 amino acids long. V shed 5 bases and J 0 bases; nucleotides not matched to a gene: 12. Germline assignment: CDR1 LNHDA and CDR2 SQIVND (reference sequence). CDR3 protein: CASSLRTGGQGYSNQPQHF. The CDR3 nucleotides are TGTGCCAGTAGTCTGCGGACAGGGGGCCAGGGGTATAGCAATCAGCCCCAGCATTTT. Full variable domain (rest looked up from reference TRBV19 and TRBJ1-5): DGGITQSPKYLFRKEGQNVTLSCEQNLNHDAMYWYRQDPGQGLRLIYYSQIVNDFQKGDIAEGYSVSREKKESFPLTVTSAQKNPTAFYLCASSLRTGGQGYSNQPQHFGDGTRLSIL.

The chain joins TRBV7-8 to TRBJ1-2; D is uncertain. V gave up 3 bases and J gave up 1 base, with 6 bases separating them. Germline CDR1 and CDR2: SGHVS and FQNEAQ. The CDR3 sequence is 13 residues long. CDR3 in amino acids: CASSFTSNYGYTF. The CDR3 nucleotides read TGTGCCAGCAGCTTCACAAGTAACTATGGCTACACCTTC.

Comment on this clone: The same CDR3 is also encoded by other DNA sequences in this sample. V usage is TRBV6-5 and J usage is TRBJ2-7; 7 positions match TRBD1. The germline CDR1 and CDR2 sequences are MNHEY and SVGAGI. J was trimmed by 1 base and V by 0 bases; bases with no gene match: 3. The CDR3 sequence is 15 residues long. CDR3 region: CASSYSGTASYEQYF. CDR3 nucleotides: TGTGCCAGCAGTTACTCCGGGACAGCATCCTACGAGCAGTACTTC.

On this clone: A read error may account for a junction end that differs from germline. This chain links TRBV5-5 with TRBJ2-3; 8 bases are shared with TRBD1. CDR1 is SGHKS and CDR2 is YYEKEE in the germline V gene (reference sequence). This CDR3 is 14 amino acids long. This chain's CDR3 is CASSRTGNPDTQYF. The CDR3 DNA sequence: TGTGCCAGCAGCCGGACAGGGAACCCAGACACGCAGTATTTT. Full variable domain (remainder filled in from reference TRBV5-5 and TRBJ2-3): DAGVTQSPTHLIKTRGQQVTLRCSPISGHKSVSWYQQVLGQGPQFIFQYYEKEERGRGNFPDRFSARQFPNYSSELNVNALLLGDSALYLCASSRTGNPDTQYFGPGTRLTVL.

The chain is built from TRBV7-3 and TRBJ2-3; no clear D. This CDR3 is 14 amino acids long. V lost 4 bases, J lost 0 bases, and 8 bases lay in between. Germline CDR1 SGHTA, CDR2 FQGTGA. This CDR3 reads CASSSLLSTDTQYF. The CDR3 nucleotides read TGTGCCAGCAGCTCCCTCCTAAGCACAGATACGCAGTATTTT.

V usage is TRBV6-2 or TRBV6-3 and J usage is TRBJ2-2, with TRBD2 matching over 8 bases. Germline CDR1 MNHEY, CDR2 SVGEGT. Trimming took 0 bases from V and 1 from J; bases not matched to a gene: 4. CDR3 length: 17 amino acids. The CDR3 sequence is CASSYSRTSRNTGELFF. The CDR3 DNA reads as TGTGCCAGCAGTTACTCTAGGACTAGCAGGAACACCGGGGAGCTGTTTTTT.

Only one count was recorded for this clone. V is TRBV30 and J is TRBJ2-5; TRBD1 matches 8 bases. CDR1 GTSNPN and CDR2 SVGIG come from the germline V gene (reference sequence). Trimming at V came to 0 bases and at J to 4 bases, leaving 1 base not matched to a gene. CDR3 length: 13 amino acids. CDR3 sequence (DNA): TGTGCCTGGAGTGTAGACAGGGGAGAGACCCAGTACTTC. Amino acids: CAWSVDRGETQYF.

This chain's CDR3 is CASSLTGQGTYEQYF. CDR3 nucleotides: TGCGCCAGCAGCCTCACGGGACAGGGAACCTACGAGCAGTACTTC. The chain joins TRBV5-1 to TRBJ2-7, with 9 bases fitting TRBD1. Per germline, CDR1 SGHRS and CDR2 YFSETQ. The CDR3 is made up of 15 amino acids. With 4 bases clipped from V and 2 bases from J, the junction kept 7 bases outside the gene matches.

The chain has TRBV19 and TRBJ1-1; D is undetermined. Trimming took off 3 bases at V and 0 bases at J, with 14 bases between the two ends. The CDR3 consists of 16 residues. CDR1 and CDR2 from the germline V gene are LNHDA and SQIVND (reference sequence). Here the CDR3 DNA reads TGTGCCAGTAGTATCCGGGTTAGACTCATGAACACTGAAGCTTTCTTT. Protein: CASSIRVRLMNTEAFF.

The CDR3 spells CAISMAGTSGTDTQYF. For the CDR3, the DNA is TGTGCCATCAGTATGGCCGGGACTAGCGGCACAGATACGCAGTATTTT. The chain couples TRBV10-3 to TRBJ2-3; 10 bases are shared with TRBD2. V trimming: 5 bases; J trimming: 1 base; junction bases outside the gene matches: 6. The CDR3 is 16 residues long. From germline, CDR1 is ENHRY and CDR2 SYGVKD.

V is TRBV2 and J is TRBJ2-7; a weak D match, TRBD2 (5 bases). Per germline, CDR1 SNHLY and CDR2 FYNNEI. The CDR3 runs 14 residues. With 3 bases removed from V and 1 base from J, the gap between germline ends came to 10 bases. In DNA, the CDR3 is TGTGCCAGCAGTGATGTTAGGGAGTCCTACGAGCAGTACTTC. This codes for CASSDVRESYEQYF.

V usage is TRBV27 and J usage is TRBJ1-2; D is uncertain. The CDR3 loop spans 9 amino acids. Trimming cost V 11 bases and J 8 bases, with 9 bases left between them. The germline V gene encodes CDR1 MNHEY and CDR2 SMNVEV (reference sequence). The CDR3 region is CALLGGYTF. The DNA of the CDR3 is TGTGCCCTCCTCGGGGGCTACACCTTC.

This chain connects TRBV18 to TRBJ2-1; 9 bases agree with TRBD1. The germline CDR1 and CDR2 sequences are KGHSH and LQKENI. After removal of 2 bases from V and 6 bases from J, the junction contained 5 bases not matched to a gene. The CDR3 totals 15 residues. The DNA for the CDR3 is TGTGCCAGCTCACCAAGGGACAGGGTCCCCAATGAGCAGTTCTTC. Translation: CASSPRDRVPNEQFF.

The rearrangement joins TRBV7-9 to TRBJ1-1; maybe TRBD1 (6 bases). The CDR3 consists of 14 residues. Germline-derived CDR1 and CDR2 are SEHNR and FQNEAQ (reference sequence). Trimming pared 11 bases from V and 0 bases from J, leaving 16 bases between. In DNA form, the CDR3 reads TGTGCCTTAAGTGCGGGGGCCATGAACACTGAAGCTTTCTTT. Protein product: CALSAGAMNTEAFF.

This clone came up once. In nucleotides, the CDR3 is TGTGCCAGCGGGACACCCAATCAGCCCCAGCATTTT. It yields the protein CASGTPNQPQHF. The chain recombines TRBV27 with TRBJ1-5; the D gene is possibly TRBD1 (6 bases). Germline V CDR1 and CDR2: MNHEY, SMNVEV (reference sequence). The CDR3 covers 12 residues. Trimming took 8 bases from V and 3 from J, leaving 8 bases between them.

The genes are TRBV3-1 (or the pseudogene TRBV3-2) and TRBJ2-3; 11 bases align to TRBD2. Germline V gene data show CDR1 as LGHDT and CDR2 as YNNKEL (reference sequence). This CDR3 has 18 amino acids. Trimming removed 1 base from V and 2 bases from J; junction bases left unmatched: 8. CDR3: CASSQARLAGRHTDTQYF. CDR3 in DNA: TGTGCCAGCAGCCAAGCGAGACTAGCGGGAAGACACACAGATACGCAGTATTTT.

CDR3 sequence: CATLGQVSTEAFF. Written as DNA, the CDR3 is TGTGCCACACTCGGACAGGTGAGCACTGAAGCTTTCTTT. V usage is TRBV28 and J usage is TRBJ1-1; TRBD1 matches 7 bases. This CDR3 region has 13 residues. CDR1 is MDHEN and CDR2 is SYDVKM in the germline V gene. V was pared by 10 bases and J by 4 bases, with 9 bases of the junction left unmatched.

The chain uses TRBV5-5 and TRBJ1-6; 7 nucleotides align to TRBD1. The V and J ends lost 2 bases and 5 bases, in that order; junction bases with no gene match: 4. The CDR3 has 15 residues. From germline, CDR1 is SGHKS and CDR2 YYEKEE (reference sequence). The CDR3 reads CASSLVGQNNSPLHF. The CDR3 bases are TGTGCCAGCAGCTTAGTGGGACAGAATAATTCACCCCTCCACTTT.

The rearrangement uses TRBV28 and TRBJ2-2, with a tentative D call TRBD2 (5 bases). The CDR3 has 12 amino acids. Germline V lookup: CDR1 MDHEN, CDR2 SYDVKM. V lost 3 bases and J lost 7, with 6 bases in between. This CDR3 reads CASSFGVGELFF. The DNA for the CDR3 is TGTGCCAGCAGTTTCGGGGTCGGGGAGCTGTTTTTT. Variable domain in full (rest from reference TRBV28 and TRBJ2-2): DVKVTQSSRYLVKRTGEKVFLECVQDMDHENMFWYRQDPGLGLRLIYFSYDVKMKEKGDIPEGYSVSREKKERFSLILESASTNQTSMYLCASSFGVGELFFGEGSRLTVL.

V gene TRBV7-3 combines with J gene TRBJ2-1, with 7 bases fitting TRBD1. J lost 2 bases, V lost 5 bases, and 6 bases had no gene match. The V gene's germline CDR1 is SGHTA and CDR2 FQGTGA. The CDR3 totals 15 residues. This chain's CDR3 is CASSPGTVAYNEQFF. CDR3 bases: TGTGCCAGCAGCCCCGGGACAGTAGCCTACAATGAGCAGTTCTTC.

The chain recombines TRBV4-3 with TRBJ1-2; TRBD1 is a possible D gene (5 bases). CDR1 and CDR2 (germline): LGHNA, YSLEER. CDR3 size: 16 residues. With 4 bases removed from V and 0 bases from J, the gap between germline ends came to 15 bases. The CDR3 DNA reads TGCGCCAGCAGCCTTGTCCTCAAGACAGCTAACTATGGCTACACCTTC. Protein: CASSLVLKTANYGYTF.

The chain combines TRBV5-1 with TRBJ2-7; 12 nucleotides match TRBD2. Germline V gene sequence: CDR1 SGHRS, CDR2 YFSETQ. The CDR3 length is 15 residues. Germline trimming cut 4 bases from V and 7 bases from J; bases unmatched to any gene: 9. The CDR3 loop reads CASSQRLAGAGEQYF. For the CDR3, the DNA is TGCGCCAGCAGCCAAAGACTAGCGGGAGCGGGGGAGCAGTACTTC.

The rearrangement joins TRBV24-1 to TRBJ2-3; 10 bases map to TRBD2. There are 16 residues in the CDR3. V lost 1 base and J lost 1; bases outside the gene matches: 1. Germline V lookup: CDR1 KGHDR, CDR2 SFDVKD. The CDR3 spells CATSDFTSGGTDTQYF. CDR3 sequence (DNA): TGTGCCACCAGTGATTTTACTAGCGGGGGCACAGATACGCAGTATTTT.

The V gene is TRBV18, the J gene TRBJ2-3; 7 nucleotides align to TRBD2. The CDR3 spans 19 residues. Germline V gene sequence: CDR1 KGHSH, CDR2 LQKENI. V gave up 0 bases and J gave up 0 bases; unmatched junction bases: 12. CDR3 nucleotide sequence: TGTGCCAGCTCACCACCTATTTTTACTAGCGCGATTAGCACAGATACGCAGTATTTT. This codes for CASSPPIFTSAISTDTQYF. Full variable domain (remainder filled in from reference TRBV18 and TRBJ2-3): NAGVMQNPRHLVRRRGQEARLRCSPMKGHSHVYWYRQLPEEGLKFMVYLQKENIIDESGMPKERFSAEFPKEGPSILRIQQVVRGDSAAYFCASSPPIFTSAISTDTQYFGPGTRLTVL.

In nucleotides, the CDR3 is TGTGCCAGCAAGGCGGGAGGGCAAGAGACCCAGTACTTC. Protein sequence: CASKAGGQETQYF. The rearrangement links TRBV28 to TRBJ2-5; TRBD2 aligns across 9 bases. The CDR3 has 13 amino acids. V dropped 7 bases and J dropped 2; count of bases not matched to a gene: 2. The V gene's germline CDR1 is MDHEN and CDR2 SYDVKM.

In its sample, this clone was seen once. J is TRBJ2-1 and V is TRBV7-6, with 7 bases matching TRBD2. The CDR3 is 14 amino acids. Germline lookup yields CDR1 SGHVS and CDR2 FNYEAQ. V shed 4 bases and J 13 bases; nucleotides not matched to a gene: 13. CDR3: CASSSSPLAEKQFF. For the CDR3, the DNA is TGTGCCAGCAGCTCCTCTCCCCTAGCGGAGAAACAGTTCTTC. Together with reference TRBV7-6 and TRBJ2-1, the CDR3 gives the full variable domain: GAGVSQSPRYKVTKRGQDVALRCDPISGHVSLYWYRQALGQGPEFLTYFNYEAQQDKSGLPNDRFSAERPEGSISTLTIQRTEQRDSAMYRCASSSSPLAEKQFFGPGTRLTVL.